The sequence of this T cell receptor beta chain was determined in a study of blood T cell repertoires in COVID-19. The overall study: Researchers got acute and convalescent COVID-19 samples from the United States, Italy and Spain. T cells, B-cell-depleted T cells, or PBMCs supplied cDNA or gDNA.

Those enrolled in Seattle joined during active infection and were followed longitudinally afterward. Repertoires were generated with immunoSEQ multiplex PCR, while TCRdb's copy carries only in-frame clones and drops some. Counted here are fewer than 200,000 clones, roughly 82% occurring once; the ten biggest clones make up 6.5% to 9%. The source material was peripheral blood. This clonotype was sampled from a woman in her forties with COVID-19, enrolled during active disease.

The CDR3: CASSYRTTNEQFF. The CDR3 DNA reads as TGTGCCAGCAGTTATAGGACTACCAATGAGCAGTTCTTC. The chain links TRBV6-5 to TRBJ2-1; a possible D gene is TRBD2 (6 bases). There are 13 residues in the CDR3. V gave up 3 bases and J gave up 6 bases, with 9 bases separating them. The germline V gene encodes CDR1 MNHEY and CDR2 SVGAGI.